This is a list of T cell receptor beta chains from one sample in a study of blood T cell repertoires in COVID-19. Clones were read by immunoSEQ multiplex PCR, and TCRdb kept only the in-frame ones, dropping some. The repertoire holds tens of thousands of clones, with more than 75% as singletons. The sample taken for sequencing was peripheral blood. These receptors all come from an elderly woman with active or convalescent COVID-19. CDR3s include the opening cysteine and the closing phenylalanine or tryptophan. D genes are given only for firm matches. The listing skips clone size in some rows; elsewhere it reads once, few, many or a size class.

v_call,clone_size,d_call,j_call,cdr3_aa,cdr3_nt
TRBV4-2,.,TRBD1,TRBJ2-5,CASSQEDGTGEETQYF,TGTGCCAGCAGCCAGGAAGACGGGACAGGAGAGGAGACCCAGTACTTC
TRBV5-1,.,.,TRBJ1-6,CASSLAGRAGYNSPLHF,TGCGCCAGCAGCTTGGCCGGTCGGGCAGGGTATAATTCACCCCTCCACTTT
TRBV5-8,.,TRBD1,TRBJ1-6,CASSSRGRERNSPLHF,TGTGCCAGCAGCTCGAGGGGGCGAGAGAGGAATTCACCCCTCCACTTT
TRBV28,.,.,TRBJ1-1,CASSSAAQQGNTEAFF,TGTGCCAGCAGCTCAGCCGCCCAACAGGGGAACACTGAAGCTTTCTTT
TRBV9,.,TRBD1,TRBJ1-2,CASSVAGDRLAF,TGTGCCAGCAGCGTAGCTGGGGACAGATTAGCCTTC
TRBV7-9,.,.,TRBJ2-1,CASSGRVDEQFF,TGTGCCAGCAGTGGCAGGGTTGATGAGCAGTTCTTC
TRBV6-2/TRBV6-3,.,TRBD1,TRBJ1-5,CASSSQLGTGGSISNQPQHF,TGTGCCAGCAGTTCCCAGCTTGGGACAGGGGGTTCGATAAGCAATCAGCCCCAGCATTTT
TRBV28,once,TRBD1,TRBJ1-1,CASSPRQGIEAFF,TGTGCCAGCAGTCCAAGACAGGGGATTGAAGCTTTCTTT
TRBV4-3,.,.,TRBJ1-1,CASSQRQIMNTEAFF,TGCGCCAGCAGCCAAAGACAGATTATGAACACTGAAGCTTTCTTT
TRBV19,.,TRBD1,TRBJ1-5,CATSPTGIFAGNQPQHF,TGTGCCACCTCTCCGACAGGGATCTTTGCGGGCAATCAGCCCCAGCATTTT